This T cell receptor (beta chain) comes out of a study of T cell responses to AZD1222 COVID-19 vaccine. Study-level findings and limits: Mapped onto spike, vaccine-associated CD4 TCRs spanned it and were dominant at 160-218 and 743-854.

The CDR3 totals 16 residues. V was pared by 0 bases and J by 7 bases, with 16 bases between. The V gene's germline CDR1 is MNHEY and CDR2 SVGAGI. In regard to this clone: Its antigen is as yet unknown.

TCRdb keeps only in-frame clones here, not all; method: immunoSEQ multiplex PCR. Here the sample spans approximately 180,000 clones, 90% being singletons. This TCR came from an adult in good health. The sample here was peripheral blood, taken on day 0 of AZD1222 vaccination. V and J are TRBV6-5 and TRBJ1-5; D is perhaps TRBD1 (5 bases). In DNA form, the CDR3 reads TGTGCCAGCAGTTACTCTTCCCTAGGGACGGCACAGCCCCAGCATTTT. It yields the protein CASSYSSLGTAQPQHF.